Below are 5 T cell receptor beta chains sequenced from a single sample in a study of shared clonotypes between healthy human individuals. Profiling relied on immunoSEQ multiplex PCR, and the TCRdb table lists in-frame clones only, not all of them. The sample records about 980,000 clones, 76% being singletons. Sequenced: memory CD4+ T cells sorted from blood. Subset here: CD45RA-negative fraction. The receptors come from a young man in good health.

Note on this clone: Other DNA sequences within the sample encode an identical CDR3. The rearrangement joins TRBV7-2 to TRBJ2-7; D gene ambiguous. The CDR3 has 11 amino acids. CDR1 and CDR2 (germline): SGHTA, FQGNSA. Deletions cut 5 bases from V and 4 bases from J, with 6 bases between. The chain's CDR3 is CASSRTYEQYF. DNA of the CDR3: TGTGCCAGCAGCCGCACTTACGAGCAGTACTTC. Filled out from reference TRBV7-2 and TRBJ2-7, the complete variable domain reads GAGVSQSPSNKVTEKGKDVELRCDPISGHTALYWYRQSLGQGLEFLIYFQGNSAPDKSGLPSDRFSAERTGGSVSTLTIQRTQQEDSAVYLCASSRTYEQYFGPGTRLTVT.

A remark on this clone: At one boundary the junction diverges from the germline segment, which might be a read error. This sequence joins TRBV9 and TRBJ1-3; D is undetermined. The CDR3 length is 11 residues. In germline, CDR1 is SGDLS, CDR2 YYNGEE. The CDR3 sequence: CASSVGEVMAF. The CDR3 nucleotides are TGTGCCAGCAGCGTAGGGGAGGTCATGGCCTTT. Full variable domain (remainder filled in from reference TRBV9 and TRBJ1-3): DSGVTQTPKHLITATGQRVTLRCSPRSGDLSVYWYQQSLDQGLQFLIQYYNGEERAKGNILERFSAQQFPDLHSELNLSSLELGDSALYFCASSVGEVMAFGEGSWLTVV.

This rearrangement joins TRBV12-2 to TRBJ2-1. TRBV12-2 is designated a pseudogene. This CDR3 comprises 19 residues. The CDR3 DNA follows: TGTGCAAGTCGCTTAAGTGGGGACCCAGGGTCTGGCTCCTACAATGAGCAGTTCTTC. This encodes CASRLSGDPGSGSYNEQFF.

The chain joins TRBV6-5 to TRBJ2-7, with D tentatively TRBD2 (5 bases). The CDR3 sequence is 13 residues long. V was trimmed by 7 bases and J by 1 base, leaving 11 bases between them. Per the germline V gene, CDR1 is MNHEY and CDR2 is SVGAGI. The CDR3: CASTPAGSYEQYF. CDR3 in DNA: TGTGCCAGCACTCCGGCGGGTTCCTACGAGCAGTACTTC.

J is TRBJ1-2 and V is TRBV25-1; D unclear. V was pared by 2 bases and J by 0 bases, with 4 bases between. Germline CDR1 MGHDK, CDR2 SYGVNS. The CDR3 is made up of 13 amino acids. The CDR3 coding sequence is TGTGCCAGCAGTGAACGGTCTAACTATGGCTACACCTTC. The encoded protein is CASSERSNYGYTF.